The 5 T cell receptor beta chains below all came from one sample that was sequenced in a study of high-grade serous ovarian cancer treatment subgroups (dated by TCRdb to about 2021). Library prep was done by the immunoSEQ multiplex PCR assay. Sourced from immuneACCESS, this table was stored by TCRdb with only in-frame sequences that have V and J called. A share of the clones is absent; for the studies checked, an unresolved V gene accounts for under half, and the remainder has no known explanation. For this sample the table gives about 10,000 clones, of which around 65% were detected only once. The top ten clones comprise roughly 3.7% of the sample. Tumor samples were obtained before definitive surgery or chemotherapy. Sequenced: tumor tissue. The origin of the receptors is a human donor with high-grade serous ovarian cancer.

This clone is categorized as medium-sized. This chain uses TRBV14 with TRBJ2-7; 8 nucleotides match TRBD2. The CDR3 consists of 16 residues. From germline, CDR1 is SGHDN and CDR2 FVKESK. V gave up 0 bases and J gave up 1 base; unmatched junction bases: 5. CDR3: CASSQEGLGRSYEQYF. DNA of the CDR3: TGTGCCAGCAGCCAAGAGGGACTAGGGAGATCCTACGAGCAGTACTTC.

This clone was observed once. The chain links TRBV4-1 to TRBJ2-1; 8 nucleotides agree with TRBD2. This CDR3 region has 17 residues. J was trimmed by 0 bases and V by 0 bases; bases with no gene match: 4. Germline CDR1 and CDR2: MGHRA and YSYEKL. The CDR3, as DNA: TGCGCCAGCAGCCAAGAAAAGCGGGGGAGCTCCTACAATGAGCAGTTCTTC. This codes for CASSQEKRGSSYNEQFF.

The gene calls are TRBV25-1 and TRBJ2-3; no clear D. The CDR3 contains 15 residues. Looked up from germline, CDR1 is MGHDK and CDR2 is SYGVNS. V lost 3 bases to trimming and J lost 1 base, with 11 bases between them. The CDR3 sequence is CASSDTLLRTDTQYF. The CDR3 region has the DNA TGTGCCAGCAGTGATACCCTCCTTCGCACAGATACGCAGTATTTT.

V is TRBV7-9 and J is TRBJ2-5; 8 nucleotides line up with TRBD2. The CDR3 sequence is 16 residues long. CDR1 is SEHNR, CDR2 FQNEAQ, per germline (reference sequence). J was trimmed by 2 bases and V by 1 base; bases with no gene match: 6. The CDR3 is CASSLESGGMQETQYF. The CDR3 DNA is TGTGCCAGCAGCTTAGAGTCGGGAGGGATGCAAGAGACCCAGTACTTC.

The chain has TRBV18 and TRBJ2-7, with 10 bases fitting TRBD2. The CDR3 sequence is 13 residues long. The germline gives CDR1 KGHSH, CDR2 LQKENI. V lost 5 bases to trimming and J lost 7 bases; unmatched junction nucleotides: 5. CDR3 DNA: TGTGCCAGCTCAATAGCGGGAGGTAGAGAGCAGTACTTC. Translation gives CASSIAGGREQYF.